This passage covers 13 T cell receptor beta chains from one sample sequenced in a study of Ad26.COV2.S vaccination and SARS-CoV-2 variants. Assay: immunoSEQ multiplex PCR; the TCRdb copy retains only in-frame clones and omits some. This sample has about 350,000 clones, with about 91% found just once. The source material was peripheral blood, sampled after recovery from COVID-19. The receptors stem from a human donor who had recovered from COVID-19.

V and J are TRBV7-9 and TRBJ2-1; TRBD1 aligns across 7 bases. V lost 3 bases and J lost 1; bases outside the gene matches: 3. The CDR3 length is 15 residues. Germline V lookup: CDR1 SEHNR, CDR2 FQNEAQ (reference sequence). CDR3 region: CASSLLGQSYNEQFF. DNA for the CDR3: TGTGCCAGCAGCTTGCTGGGACAGTCCTACAATGAGCAGTTCTTC.

This chain uses TRBV20-1 with TRBJ2-4; tentatively, D is TRBD1 (5 bases). Germline values: CDR1 DFQATT, CDR2 SNEGSKA (reference sequence). The CDR3 spans 14 residues. The V end lost 3 bases, the J end lost 0 bases, and 9 bases lay between the germline ends. The CDR3 region has the DNA TGCAGTGCTAGTCAGGGCACAGCCAAAAACATTCAGTACTTC. It yields the protein CSASQGTAKNIQYF.

The rearrangement links TRBV19 to TRBJ2-5, with 9 bases aligning to TRBD1. The CDR3 runs 15 residues. Per germline, CDR1 LNHDA and CDR2 SQIVND (reference sequence). V lost 5 bases, J lost 3 bases, and 7 bases stayed unmatched. The CDR3 region is CASSVTGGWEETQYF. The CDR3, as DNA: TGTGCCAGTAGTGTGACAGGGGGATGGGAAGAGACCCAGTACTTC.

The CDR3 sequence is CASSLEAGQGRETQYF. The CDR3 DNA follows: TGTGCCAGCAGCTTAGAGGCGGGACAGGGGAGGGAGACCCAGTACTTC. The chain joins TRBV7-8 to TRBJ2-5; 10 bases agree with TRBD1. CDR3 size: 16 residues. CDR1 and CDR2 (germline): SGHVS, FQNEAQ. Germline trimming cut 1 base from V and 5 bases from J; bases unmatched to any gene: 7.

J is TRBJ2-7 and V is TRBV29-1; the match to TRBD1 covers 9 bases. Germline assignment: CDR1 SQVTM and CDR2 ANQGSEA. This CDR3 region has 15 residues. Losses at the gene ends were 4 bases for V and 2 bases for J; bases not matched to a gene: 9. The CDR3 DNA reads as TGCAGCGTTGTATGGGACAGGGCAGACCCCTACGAGCAGTACTTC. This translates into CSVVWDRADPYEQYF.

This clone was observed once. The rearrangement links TRBV5-4 to TRBJ1-1; 11 nucleotides match TRBD1. Germline V gene lookup returns CDR1 SGHNT and CDR2 YYREEE (reference sequence). This CDR3 contains 15 residues. Trimming removed 5 bases from V and 1 base from J; junction bases left unmatched: 4. The CDR3 DNA reads TGTGCCAGCAGTCAGGGACAGGGGGAGAACACTGAAGCTTTCTTT. This translates into CASSQGQGENTEAFF.

This clone was seen only once. This CDR3 reads CASNNGRDTGELFF. In DNA form, the CDR3 reads TGTGCCAGCAATAACGGGCGGGACACCGGGGAGCTGTTTTTT. The J gene is TRBJ2-2, the V gene TRBV6-5; D is perhaps TRBD2 (5 bases). Per germline, CDR1 MNHEY and CDR2 SVGAGI. V lost 7 bases and J 3 bases, leaving 12 bases between the germline ends. The CDR3 runs 14 residues.

This chain uses TRBV3-1 (or the pseudogene TRBV3-2) with TRBJ2-3; 8 bases fit TRBD2. The CDR3 has 15 residues. Germline trimming cut 5 bases from V and 4 bases from J; bases unmatched to any gene: 8. CDR1 is LGHDT, CDR2 YNNKEL, per germline (reference sequence). The CDR3 nucleotides are TGTGCCAGCAGCGGTCGGGGGGGCCAGGCAGATACGCAGTATTTT. Translated, it gives CASSGRGGQADTQYF.

The chain employs TRBV2 and TRBJ2-7; D might be TRBD1 (6 bases). Germline lookup yields CDR1 SNHLY and CDR2 FYNNEI. This CDR3 region has 11 residues. Trimming pared 6 bases from V and 8 bases from J, leaving 11 bases between. The CDR3 loop reads CASSLTGKQYF. The CDR3 DNA sequence: TGTGCCAGCAGCCTGACAGGAAAGCAGTACTTC.

The V and J genes are TRBV11-2 and TRBJ1-2, with TRBD1 identical over 8 bases. CDR1 is SGHAT and CDR2 is FQNNGV in the germline V gene. The CDR3 is made up of 15 amino acids. Trimming at V came to 7 bases and at J to 2 bases, leaving 9 bases not matched to a gene. CDR3: CASNYDRGQNYGYTF. CDR3 nucleotides: TGTGCCAGCAACTACGACAGGGGTCAGAACTATGGCTACACCTTC.

The chain carries TRBV4-1 and TRBJ2-3, with 8 bases fitting TRBD2. Germline V gene lookup returns CDR1 MGHRA and CDR2 YSYEKL. Unmatched junction bases numbered 14, after V lost 3 bases and J lost 0 bases. This CDR3 comprises 19 residues. The CDR3: CASSHHQGAGLVSTDTQYF. The CDR3 DNA follows: TGCGCCAGCAGCCACCATCAAGGAGCGGGACTAGTAAGCACAGATACGCAGTATTTT.

This chain joins TRBV7-9 and TRBJ1-4, with D tentatively TRBD1 (5 bases). V was pared by 1 base and J by 3 bases, with 9 bases between. Germline CDR1 and CDR2: SEHNR and FQNEAQ (reference sequence). This CDR3 region has 15 residues. The CDR3 here is CASSLGRAANEKLFF. CDR3 coding DNA: TGTGCCAGCAGCTTAGGCAGGGCGGCTAATGAAAAACTGTTTTTT.

The V gene is TRBV29-1, the J gene TRBJ2-7; possibly TRBD1 or TRBD2 for D (6 bases each). The germline gives CDR1 SQVTM, CDR2 ANQGSEA. With 1 base removed from V and 5 bases from J, the gap between germline ends came to 12 bases. The CDR3 is 13 residues long. CDR3 sequence (DNA): TGCAGCGTTGAAGTCGGGGGCTTACACGAGCAGTACTTC. Protein: CSVEVGGLHEQYF.